Each of the 4 T cell receptor beta chains below was sequenced from the same sample in a study of blood T cell repertoires in COVID-19. The assay was immunoSEQ multiplex PCR, and TCRdb's table has in-frame clones only and misses some. The sample lists 120,000 to 150,000 clones, roughly nine tenths seen once, with around 1.5% in the top ten. Material: peripheral blood. The receptors shown here come from a human donor in a cohort sampled during active COVID-19.

The J gene is TRBJ2-5, the V gene TRBV6-2 or TRBV6-3; D gene uncertain. Trimming removed 4 bases at V and 3 bases at J, with 3 bases between. The CDR3 is made up of 11 amino acids. CDR1 and CDR2 from the germline V gene are MNHEY and SVGEGT. CDR3 region: CASSSEETQYF. CDR3 nucleotides: TGTGCCAGCAGTTCAGAAGAGACCCAGTACTTC.

The chain has TRBV7-9 and TRBJ1-5; D unclear. The CDR3 runs 13 residues. The V end lost 1 base, the J end lost 4 bases, and 5 bases lay between the germline ends. The V gene's germline CDR1 is SEHNR and CDR2 FQNEAQ (reference sequence). The CDR3 is CASSLDLNQPQHF. The CDR3 DNA reads TGTGCCAGCAGCTTAGACCTAAATCAGCCCCAGCATTTT. The full variable domain, with the rest looked up from reference TRBV7-9 and TRBJ1-5, is DTGVSQNPRHKITKRGQNVTFRCDPISEHNRLYWYRQTLGQGPEFLTYFQNEAQLEKSRLLSDRFSAERPKGSFSTLEIQRTEQGDSAMYLCASSLDLNQPQHFGDGTRLSIL.

V usage is TRBV12-3 or TRBV12-4 and J usage is TRBJ2-2, with D possibly matching TRBD2 (5 bases). The V gene lost 6 bases and the J gene lost 9 bases, with 8 bases spanning the gap. The CDR3 has 11 residues. CDR3 nucleotide sequence: TGTGCCAGCAGGAGGGTCCGGGAGCTGTTTTTT. As protein: CASRRVRELFF.

The CDR3 nucleotides are TGCGCCAGCAGCCAAGATCGAGGTTCTTTGCAGTACTTC. Translating gives CASSQDRGSLQYF. The chain has TRBV4-1 and TRBJ2-7; no reliable D call. The V and J ends lost 0 bases and 9 bases respectively, with 12 bases between them. Germline V gives CDR1 MGHRA, CDR2 YSYEKL. This CDR3 is 13 amino acids long.